Listed here are 28 T cell receptor beta chains from one sample, sequenced in a study of T cells expressing NK-cell markers. TCRdb re-called the 5' RACE reads; one entry per CDR3 protein, DNA not given. The sample table sets out some 410,000 distinct CDR3 sequences. Source material: blood T cells: a sorted CD56 or NKG2C T cell subset, CD4+ or CD8+ T cells, or bulk PBMC T cells (not recorded which). These receptors were obtained from a woman aged 18-70 years in good health.

The V and J genes are TRBV7-2 and TRBJ2-5. Germline CDR1 is SGHTA and CDR2 is FQGNSA. CDR3 length: 13 amino acids. The CDR3 sequence: CASSFFLQETQYF.

The chain recombines TRBV7-2 with TRBJ1-1; TCRdb names TRBD1, which stays unverified in the absence of DNA. The CDR3 totals 14 residues. Germline CDR1 SGHTA, CDR2 FQGNSA. CDR3 protein: CASSFDNPGTEAFF.

This chain joins TRBV4-2 and TRBJ2-7; TCRdb's D gene call, TRBD2, goes unchecked for lack of DNA. This CDR3 has 13 amino acids. Germline V lookup: CDR1 LGHNA, CDR2 YNFKEQ. The CDR3 is CASKGAGTYEQYF.

The chain links TRBV5-5 to TRBJ2-1; absent DNA, TCRdb's TRBD2 call cannot be checked. CDR1 SGHKS and CDR2 YYEKEE come from the germline V gene (reference sequence). The CDR3 has 14 amino acids. This chain's CDR3 is CASSFPSGGGEQFF.

This rearrangement joins TRBV12-3 or TRBV12-4 to TRBJ1-5; TCRdb's D call of TRBD1 is untestable without DNA. The CDR3 is made up of 17 amino acids. This CDR3 is CASSLVVPQGGNQPQHF.

The chain employs TRBV12-3 or TRBV12-4 and TRBJ1-6; the TRBD1 assignment by TCRdb is unverifiable without DNA. The CDR3 is 15 amino acids. This CDR3 is CASSSRDRANSPLHF.

The chain employs TRBV11-3 and TRBJ2-2; with no DNA, the TCRdb D assignment of TRBD1 cannot be verified. Germline CDR1 and CDR2: SGHNT and YENEEA. This CDR3 has 16 residues. The chain's CDR3 is CASSLRGGANTGELFF.

This chain connects TRBV21-1 to TRBJ2-7. TRBV21-1 is an annotated pseudogene. This CDR3 has 12 residues. The CDR3 is CASATEPYEQYF.

The chain is built from TRBV12-3 or TRBV12-4 and TRBJ1-1. The CDR3 covers 13 residues. CDR3 sequence reads: CASMWSRDTEAFF.

V gene TRBV4-1 combines with J gene TRBJ1-1. CDR1 MGHRA and CDR2 YSYEKL come from the germline V gene. CDR3 length: 16 residues. The CDR3: CASSQDKRGLNTEAFF.

The V and J genes are TRBV9 and TRBJ2-7. The CDR3 length is 12 residues. CDR1 SGDLS and CDR2 YYNGEE come from the germline V gene. The CDR3 sequence: CASSPAESEQYF.

The chain recombines TRBV6-1 with TRBJ1-2; TCRdb selects TRBD1, and the lack of DNA leaves this call unchecked. The CDR3 runs to 18 residues. Germline lookup yields CDR1 MNHNS and CDR2 SASEGT. This chain's CDR3 is CASSYRAPRASPNYGYTF.

The J gene is TRBJ1-1, the V gene TRBV11-2. Germline loops: CDR1 SGHAT, CDR2 FQNNGV. The CDR3 is 14 amino acids. This CDR3 is CASSSWGDNTEAFF.

This chain connects TRBV20-1 to TRBJ2-3; the D call from TCRdb, TRBD2, cannot be confirmed without DNA. Germline lookup yields CDR1 DFQATT and CDR2 SNEGSKA (reference sequence). There are 15 residues in the CDR3. This CDR3 reads CSASPGRAHTDTQYF.

The V gene is TRBV9, the J gene TRBJ2-5; the D call from TCRdb, TRBD1, cannot be confirmed without DNA. Germline CDR1 is SGDLS and CDR2 is YYNGEE. The CDR3 runs to 15 residues. The CDR3 protein is CASSVGPQIQETQYF.

The rearrangement joins TRBV7-9 to TRBJ2-3. Germline V gives CDR1 SEHNR, CDR2 FQNEAQ (reference sequence). The CDR3 spans 12 residues. CDR3 loop: CASSFDTDTQYF.

The V and J genes are TRBV27 and TRBJ2-4. CDR1 is MNHEY and CDR2 is SMNVEV in the germline V gene (reference sequence). CDR3 length: 14 amino acids. CDR3 amino acids: CASSLLPGENIQYF.

The V call is TRBV6-2 or TRBV6-3, the J call TRBJ2-7; TCRdb proposes TRBD1, but this gene call is untestable without DNA. The CDR3 is 15 residues long. The V gene's germline CDR1 is MNHEY and CDR2 SVGEGT. This chain's CDR3 is CASSYSLRQGHEQYF.

The chain carries TRBV29-1 and TRBJ1-4. Germline-derived CDR1 and CDR2 are SQVTM and ANQGSEA. The CDR3 consists of 14 residues. The CDR3 loop reads CSVYRSPTNEKLFF.

The chain joins TRBV12-3 or TRBV12-4 to TRBJ1-4; there is no DNA to check the TCRdb D call of TRBD1. The CDR3 runs to 15 residues. The CDR3 region is CASSLEGARGEKLFF.

The V call is TRBV12-3 or TRBV12-4, the J call TRBJ2-1; TCRdb's D gene call, TRBD2, goes unchecked for lack of DNA. The CDR3 is 15 residues long. CDR3 residues: CASSSGGALRIEQFF.

This sequence joins TRBV7-9 and TRBJ2-5. The germline V gene encodes CDR1 SEHNR and CDR2 FQNEAQ (reference sequence). CDR3 length: 15 amino acids. CDR3 residues: CASSFSASAQETQYF.

The J gene is TRBJ2-7, the V gene TRBV7-9. This CDR3 spans 15 amino acids. The V gene's germline CDR1 is SEHNR and CDR2 FQNEAQ (reference sequence). CDR3 in amino acids: CASSPIAGAPYEQYF. Full variable domain (rest looked up from reference TRBV7-9 and TRBJ2-7): DTGVSQNPRHKITKRGQNVTFRCDPISEHNRLYWYRQTLGQGPEFLTYFQNEAQLEKSRLLSDRFSAERPKGSFSTLEIQRTEQGDSAMYLCASSPIAGAPYEQYFGPGTRLTVT.

This rearrangement joins TRBV7-9 to TRBJ1-2. Germline CDR1 and CDR2: SEHNR and FQNEAQ (reference sequence). The CDR3 totals 13 residues. CDR3 loop: CASSPPGRVGYTF.

The chain joins TRBV6-2 or TRBV6-3 to TRBJ2-5. The length of the CDR3 is 15 residues. Germline-derived CDR1 and CDR2 are MNHEY and SVGEGT. CDR3 in amino acids: CASSYSGLTQETQYF.

The J gene is TRBJ1-1, the V gene TRBV12-3 or TRBV12-4. The CDR3 sequence is 13 residues long. The chain's CDR3 is CASSLPGLTEAFF.

This chain links TRBV5-1 with TRBJ2-1. This CDR3 has 12 amino acids. The germline CDR1 and CDR2 sequences are SGHRS and YFSETQ. The CDR3 protein is CASSLILNEQFF.

The rearrangement uses TRBV20-1 and TRBJ2-3; TCRdb's assignment of TRBD1 cannot be checked, as there is no DNA. The CDR3 loop spans 17 amino acids. Germline-derived CDR1 and CDR2 are DFQATT and SNEGSKA (reference sequence). This CDR3 is CSAPWRKGLLGPDTQYF.